This T cell receptor (beta chain) was retrieved from a study of cytomegalovirus exposure and HLA in healthy donors. Per germline, CDR1 SQVTM and CDR2 ANQGSEA. V lost 8 bases, J lost 3 bases, and 25 bases lay in between. This CDR3 has 16 amino acids. PCR used 60 Vbeta primers and 13 Jbeta primers. Assay: immunoSEQ multiplex PCR; the TCRdb copy retains only in-frame clones and omits some. The sample has about 140,000 clones, 82% seen once. The receptor's source is a male donor in good health and CMV-seronegative. The chain is built from TRBV29-1 and TRBJ2-5; D might be TRBD1 (6 bases). Sequenced material: PBMCs. This chain's CDR3 is CSSEPTGSKVEETQYF. As DNA, the CDR3 is TGCAGCAGCGAACCGACAGGTTCCAAAGTCGAAGAGACCCAGTACTTC.